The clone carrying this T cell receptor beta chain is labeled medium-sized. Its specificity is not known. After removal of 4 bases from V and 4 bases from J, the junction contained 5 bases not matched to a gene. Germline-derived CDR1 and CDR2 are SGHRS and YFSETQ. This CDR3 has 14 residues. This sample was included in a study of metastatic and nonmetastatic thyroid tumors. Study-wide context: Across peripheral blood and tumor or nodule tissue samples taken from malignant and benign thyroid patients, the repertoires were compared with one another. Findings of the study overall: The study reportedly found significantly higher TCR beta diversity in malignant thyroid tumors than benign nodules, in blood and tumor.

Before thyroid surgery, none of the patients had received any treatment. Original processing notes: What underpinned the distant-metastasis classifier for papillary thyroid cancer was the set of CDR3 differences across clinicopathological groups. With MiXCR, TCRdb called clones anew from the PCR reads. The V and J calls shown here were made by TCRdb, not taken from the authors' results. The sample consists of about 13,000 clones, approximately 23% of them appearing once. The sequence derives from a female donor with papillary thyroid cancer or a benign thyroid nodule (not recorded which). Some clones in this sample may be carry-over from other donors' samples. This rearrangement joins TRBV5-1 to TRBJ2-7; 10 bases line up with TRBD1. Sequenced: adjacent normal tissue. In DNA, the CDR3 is TGCGCCAGCAGCGAGGGACAGGGGTTTTACGAGCAGTACTTC. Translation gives CASSEGQGFYEQYF.